The clone carrying this TCR beta chain was detected once. Its antigen is not known. Assay used: immunoSEQ multiplex PCR; TCRdb lists only in-frame clones, some missing. The sample yields 150,000 to 200,000 clones, 85% to 95% seen once. The data stem from a study of shared clonotypes between healthy human individuals. General study points: Clonotype sharing among donors was expected to depend on sequencing depth.

The CDR3 totals 15 residues. Germline V CDR1 and CDR2: SGHAT, FQNNGV. Trimming left V 2 bases short and J 4 bases short, with 15 bases between. The TCR was taken from a woman in her thirties in good health. The sample taken for sequencing was naive CD4+ T cells sorted from blood. Subset reported: CD45RA+ positively selected. The chain is built from TRBV11-2 and TRBJ2-7; no clear D gene. Here the CDR3 DNA reads TGTGCCAGCAGCTTACGTCTTGGCCACCCATACGAGCAGTACTTC. This codes for CASSLRLGHPYEQYF.